The 22 T cell receptor beta chains given below trace back to one sample, sequenced in a study of blood T cell repertoires in COVID-19 (TCRdb year 2020). Libraries were made using the immunoSEQ multiplex PCR assay. TCRdb stores this immuneACCESS table with in-frame sequences only. Part of the clones is absent; in the studies checked, under half of the shortfall reflects unresolved V genes, and no reason is known for the rest. This sample is represented by tens of thousands of clones; approximately 88% of them were singletons. Of the sample, about 2.9% falls within the top ten clones. The specimen was peripheral blood. These receptor sequences come from a man between 35 and 55 years old with acute or convalescent COVID-19.

The chain couples TRBV4-2 to TRBJ2-7, with unresolved D. Trimming stripped 4 bases from V and 0 bases from J, with 13 bases between. From germline, CDR1 is LGHNA and CDR2 YNFKEQ. The CDR3 totals 15 residues. The CDR3 region has the DNA TGTGCCAGCAGCCTCAACACGATGGCCTCCTACGAGCAGTACTTC. Protein product: CASSLNTMASYEQYF.

The J gene is TRBJ1-6, the V gene TRBV6-5; D is possibly TRBD1 (5 bases). The germline gives CDR1 MNHEY, CDR2 SVGAGI. V gave up 7 bases and J gave up 5 bases, with 15 bases separating them. CDR3 length equals 15 residues. The CDR3 DNA reads TGTGCCAGCAAAGGGGTCGGCAGGAATAATTCACCCCTCCACTTT. Its protein product is CASKGVGRNNSPLHF.

The chain is built from TRBV6-6 and TRBJ1-2; D gene ambiguous. This CDR3 spans 13 amino acids. Germline V gene data show CDR1 as MNHNY and CDR2 as SVGAGI (reference sequence). V shed 8 bases and J shed 5 bases, with 15 bases lying between them. CDR3 DNA sequence: TGTGCCAGCCGACTAGAAGTTACTTATGGCTACACCTTC. It codes for CASRLEVTYGYTF.

The chain has TRBV29-1 and TRBJ1-1; tentative D call: TRBD1 (5 bases). The germline CDR1 and CDR2 sequences are SQVTM and ANQGSEA. The CDR3 has 11 amino acids. The CDR3 region has the DNA TGCTCCGGGGGGTTAGGGCATGAAGCTTTCTTT. It specifies CSGGLGHEAFF.

The V gene is TRBV11-1, the J gene TRBJ2-3; a possible D gene is TRBD1 (6 bases). CDR1 is SGHAT, CDR2 FQDESV, per germline (reference sequence). V was pared by 1 base and J by 2 bases, with 13 bases between. The CDR3 covers 16 residues. The CDR3: CASSLGSRGYTDTQYF. The CDR3 nucleotides are TGTGCCAGCAGCTTAGGTTCCAGGGGATACACAGATACGCAGTATTTT.

This clone was found a few times. The gene calls are TRBV7-2 and TRBJ2-2, with 8 bases aligning to TRBD1. The CDR3 contains 15 residues. Per the germline V gene, CDR1 is SGHTA and CDR2 is FQGNSA. V gave up 2 bases and J gave up 5 bases; unmatched junction bases: 4. CDR3 in DNA: TGTGCCAGCAGCTTAACGACAGGGGCGACCGGGGAGCTGTTTTTT. Translated, it gives CASSLTTGATGELFF.

The chain carries TRBV5-1 and TRBJ2-2, with TRBD2 as a possible D gene (7 bases). The germline CDR1 and CDR2 sequences are SGHRS and YFSETQ. This CDR3 comprises 14 residues. Trimming cost V 6 bases and J 3 bases, with 12 bases left between them. This chain's CDR3 is CASTGGPDTGELFF. DNA of the CDR3: TGCGCCAGCACGGGGGGCCCCGACACCGGGGAGCTGTTTTTT.

The genes are TRBV6-2 or TRBV6-3 and TRBJ1-1; 11 nucleotides line up with TRBD1. Germline CDR1 reads MNHEY; CDR2 reads SVGEGT. This CDR3 has 16 residues. Trimming removed 4 bases from V and 10 bases from J; junction bases left unmatched: 14. The CDR3 DNA reads TGTGCCAGCAGTTCTATACCTCCGGGACAGGGGGTTCGAGCTTTCTTT. Translating it yields CASSSIPPGQGVRAFF.

The chain links TRBV5-1 to TRBJ2-1; D gene ambiguous. CDR3 length: 14 amino acids. Trimming shortened V by 5 bases and J by 1 base, and 10 bases separated the two germline ends. The germline V gene encodes CDR1 SGHRS and CDR2 YFSETQ. For the CDR3, the DNA is TGCGCCAGCAGAGAAAGCGAGTCCTACAATGAGCAGTTCTTC. Translating gives CASRESESYNEQFF.

This CDR3 reads CASRWTGAGDEQFF. The CDR3 DNA is TGTGCCAGCAGATGGACAGGGGCAGGGGATGAGCAGTTCTTC. V and J are TRBV6-6 and TRBJ2-1, with 9 nucleotides matching TRBD1. Per germline, CDR1 MNHNY and CDR2 SVGAGI (reference sequence). The CDR3 runs 14 residues. V lost 6 bases to trimming and J lost 8 bases; unmatched junction nucleotides: 8.

The rearrangement uses TRBV7-9 and TRBJ1-6; 10 positions match TRBD1. The ends lost 4 bases at V and 9 bases at J; junction bases unmatched: 3. The CDR3 is 14 residues long. Germline values: CDR1 SEHNR, CDR2 FQNEAQ (reference sequence). In nucleotides, the CDR3 is TGTGCCAGCAGCTCGACAGGGGGCGGTTCACCCCTCCACTTT. The encoded protein is CASSSTGGGSPLHF.

J is TRBJ2-7 and V is TRBV21-1; TRBD1, the table's D call, was not compared with the DNA. TRBV21-1 is labeled a pseudogene. The length of the CDR3 is 14 residues. DNA of the CDR3: TGTGCCAGCAGCGGTACGGACAGGGAACACGAGCAGTACTTC. It codes for CASSGTDREHEQYF.

Here the CDR3 reads CASSRGQNTDTQYF. The CDR3, as DNA: TGTGCCAGCTCTCGGGGACAGAACACAGATACGCAGTATTTT. The chain recombines TRBV7-2 with TRBJ2-3; TRBD1 agrees at 7 bases. There are 14 residues in the CDR3. The germline CDR1 and CDR2 sequences are SGHTA and FQGNSA. V was pared by 8 bases and J by 2 bases, with 7 bases of the junction left unmatched.

The chain combines TRBV16 with TRBJ1-5, with D perhaps matching TRBD1 (5 bases). V dropped 0 bases and J dropped 8 bases, with 17 bases sitting between them. The CDR3 spans 16 residues. Germline values: CDR1 KGHSY, CDR2 FQNENV. In DNA form, the CDR3 reads TGTGCCAGCAGCCAATCCAGTCGGGGGGTCGGGGAGCCCCAGCATTTT. Protein sequence: CASSQSSRGVGEPQHF.

The rearrangement links TRBV15 to TRBJ2-1; a possible D gene is TRBD1 (5 bases). Per the germline V gene, CDR1 is LNHNV and CDR2 is YYDKDF (reference sequence). V lost 0 bases and J lost 8, with 11 bases in between. The CDR3 length is 14 residues. CDR3 sequence: CATSRDRASDEQFF. The CDR3 DNA sequence: TGTGCCACCAGCAGAGACAGGGCCAGCGATGAGCAGTTCTTC.

The CDR3 nucleotides are TGTGCCACCAGCAGAGACCCAGGCCCTGGAAACACCATATATTTT. Translation gives CATSRDPGPGNTIYF. The V gene is TRBV15, the J gene TRBJ1-3, with D hard to call. CDR1 is LNHNV and CDR2 is YYDKDF in the germline V gene (reference sequence). The CDR3 runs 15 residues. With 0 bases removed from V and 2 bases from J, the gap between germline ends came to 8 bases.

This chain joins TRBV7-6 and TRBJ1-1, with 10 nucleotides matching TRBD1. J lost 0 bases, V lost 5 bases, and 12 bases had no gene match. The CDR3 loop spans 18 amino acids. CDR1 SGHVS and CDR2 FNYEAQ come from the germline V gene. The CDR3 DNA reads TGTGCCAGCAGCCGATGGGACAGGGGCACTATAATGAACACTGAAGCTTTCTTT. Translation: CASSRWDRGTIMNTEAFF.

The CDR3 loop reads CASSLQGFANTGELFF. For the CDR3, the DNA is TGCGCCAGCAGCTTACAGGGGTTCGCGAACACCGGGGAGCTGTTTTTT. The gene calls are TRBV5-1 and TRBJ2-2; 7 bases align to TRBD1. The germline V gene encodes CDR1 SGHRS and CDR2 YFSETQ. The CDR3 runs 16 residues. V lost 2 bases, J lost 0 bases, and 4 bases stayed unmatched.

The gene calls are TRBV10-3 and TRBJ1-2; weak D call: TRBD1 (6 bases). CDR3 length: 13 amino acids. V lost 3 bases to trimming and J lost 4 bases, with 9 bases between them. CDR1 and CDR2 from the germline V gene are ENHRY and SYGVKD. In nucleotides, the CDR3 is TGTGCCATCAGTGACCCCAGGGGCTATGGCTACACCTTC. This gives the protein CAISDPRGYGYTF.

The chain recombines TRBV19 with TRBJ2-1, with TRBD2 matching 9 bases. The V gene's germline CDR1 is LNHDA and CDR2 SQIVND (reference sequence). There are 15 residues in the CDR3. Germline trimming cut 5 bases from V and 4 bases from J; bases unmatched to any gene: 6. CDR3 protein: CASSSSAGGYNEQFF. The DNA for the CDR3 is TGTGCCAGTAGTTCGTCGGCGGGGGGGTACAATGAGCAGTTCTTC.

The chain carries TRBV5-8 and TRBJ1-5, with D possibly being TRBD1 (5 bases). Germline-derived CDR1 and CDR2 are SGHTS and YDEGEE. Trimming removed 4 bases from V and 9 bases from J, with 14 bases in between. The CDR3 consists of 13 residues. CDR3 loop: CASSLSPGGPQHF. In nucleotides, the CDR3 is TGTGCCAGCAGCCTATCCCCCGGGGGGCCCCAGCATTTT. Supplemented by reference TRBV5-8 and TRBJ1-5, the full variable domain reads EAGVTQSPTHLIKTRGQQATLRCSPISGHTSVYWYQQALGLGLQFLLWYDEGEERNRGNFPPRFSGRQFPNYSSELNVNALELEDSALYLCASSLSPGGPQHFGDGTRLSIL.

V is TRBV29-1 and J is TRBJ2-1; possibly TRBD2 for D (6 bases). The V gene lost 6 bases and the J gene lost 1 base, with 16 bases spanning the gap. Germline-derived CDR1 and CDR2 are SQVTM and ANQGSEA. This CDR3 has 15 residues. The CDR3 sequence is CSVRTVRGSYNEQFF. CDR3 in DNA: TGCAGCGTGAGGACTGTGCGGGGTTCCTACAATGAGCAGTTCTTC.